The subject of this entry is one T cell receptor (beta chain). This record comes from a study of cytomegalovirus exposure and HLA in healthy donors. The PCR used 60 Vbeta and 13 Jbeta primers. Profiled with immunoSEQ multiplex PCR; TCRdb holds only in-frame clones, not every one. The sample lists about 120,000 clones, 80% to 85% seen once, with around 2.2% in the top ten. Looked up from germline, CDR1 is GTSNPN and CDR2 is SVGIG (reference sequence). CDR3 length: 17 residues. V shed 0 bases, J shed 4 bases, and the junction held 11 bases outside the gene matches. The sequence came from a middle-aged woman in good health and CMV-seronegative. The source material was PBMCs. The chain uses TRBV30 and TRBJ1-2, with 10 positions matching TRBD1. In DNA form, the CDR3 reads TGTGCCTGGAGTGTACTTTTTTCCGGGACAGGGGCCTATGGCTACACCTTC. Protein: CAWSVLFSGTGAYGYTF.